The 16 T cell receptor beta chains presented below share a single source sample, sequenced in a study of cytomegalovirus exposure and HLA in healthy donors. The PCR ran on 60 Vbeta and 13 Jbeta primers. Assay: immunoSEQ multiplex PCR; the TCRdb copy retains only in-frame clones and omits some. The sample lists 130,000 to 150,000 clones; about four fifths were seen once. The sequenced sample was PBMCs. The receptors stem from a man aged 40-49 years in good health and CMV-seronegative.

The table lists this clone with a few counts. The chain has TRBV5-1 and TRBJ1-6; 7 positions match TRBD1. Germline V gene lookup returns CDR1 SGHRS and CDR2 YFSETQ. This CDR3 contains 16 residues. Trimming removed 4 bases from V and 4 bases from J; junction bases left unmatched: 8. The CDR3 nucleotides read TGCGCCAGCAGCCTTAGGACAGGAGAATATAATTCACCCCTCCACTTT. Protein product: CASSLRTGEYNSPLHF.

This chain connects TRBV4-1 to TRBJ2-7; 8 bases line up with TRBD1. This CDR3 is built from 14 residues. Germline V CDR1 and CDR2: MGHRA, YSYEKL. J lost 0 bases, V lost 5 bases, and 3 bases had no gene match. The CDR3 loop is CASSSTGVSYEQYF. CDR3 sequence (DNA): TGCGCCAGCAGCTCGACAGGGGTCTCCTACGAGCAGTACTTC.

This chain uses TRBV6-6 with TRBJ1-1; D gene unclear. The CDR3 is 14 residues long. The V and J ends lost 2 bases and 1 base respectively, with 8 bases between them. Germline lookup yields CDR1 MNHNY and CDR2 SVGAGI (reference sequence). The CDR3: CASSYPNPNTEAFF. The DNA of the CDR3 is TGTGCCAGCAGTTACCCTAATCCGAACACTGAAGCTTTCTTT.

The V gene is TRBV12-5, the J gene TRBJ2-5; 7 positions match TRBD1. The V gene end was trimmed by 3 bases and the J gene end by 4 bases; junction bases not matched to a gene: 5. This CDR3 comprises 14 residues. Germline assignment: CDR1 LGHNT and CDR2 FRNRAP. Here the CDR3 DNA reads TGTGCTAGTGGTTTCGGGACAGACCTAGAGACCCAGTACTTC. This encodes CASGFGTDLETQYF.

This clone appeared a single time. The chain is built from TRBV5-1 and TRBJ2-3; 10 nucleotides line up with TRBD1. Looked up from germline, CDR1 is SGHRS and CDR2 is YFSETQ. The length of the CDR3 is 15 residues. Losses at the gene ends were 7 bases for V and 2 bases for J; bases not matched to a gene: 7. The CDR3 protein is CASASGTGDTDTQYF. CDR3 sequence (DNA): TGCGCCAGCGCCTCCGGGACAGGGGACACAGATACGCAGTATTTT.

The chain uses TRBV5-6 and TRBJ2-7; D is uncertain. Germline values: CDR1 SGHDT, CDR2 YYEEEE. This CDR3 has 13 residues. V shed 3 bases and J shed 7 bases, with 14 bases lying between them. The CDR3 spells CASSWAVLGEQYF. DNA of the CDR3: TGTGCCAGCAGCTGGGCAGTGTTGGGTGAGCAGTACTTC.

There are a few counts of this clone. The chain is built from TRBV4-3 and TRBJ2-1, with 8 bases that match TRBD2. Germline V gene data show CDR1 as LGHNA and CDR2 as YSLEER. CDR3 size: 12 residues. V trimming: 1 base; J trimming: 15 bases; junction bases outside the gene matches: 5. The CDR3 sequence: CASSQGLAGPFF. The CDR3 DNA sequence: TGCGCCAGCAGCCAAGGGTTAGCGGGGCCGTTCTTC.

This sequence joins TRBV5-1 and TRBJ1-5, with TRBD1 matching over 8 bases. The germline V gene encodes CDR1 SGHRS and CDR2 YFSETQ. The length of the CDR3 is 14 residues. The V segment lost 0 bases and the J segment 7 bases; nucleotides outside the gene matches: 3. The CDR3 here is CASSLGQGQQPQHF. CDR3 nucleotide sequence: TGCGCCAGCAGCTTGGGACAGGGGCAACAGCCCCAGCATTTT.

This chain joins TRBV14 and TRBJ1-1; tentatively, D is TRBD1 (6 bases). This CDR3 spans 15 amino acids. V lost 4 bases and J lost 1, with 13 bases in between. Germline V gene sequence: CDR1 SGHDN, CDR2 FVKESK. The CDR3 protein is CASSLTGKENTEAFF. The CDR3 nucleotides read TGTGCCAGCAGCCTAACAGGGAAGGAGAACACTGAAGCTTTCTTT.

J is TRBJ2-1 and V is TRBV9; 7 bases match TRBD1. The CDR3 has 14 amino acids. The V gene end was trimmed by 3 bases and the J gene end by 8 bases; junction bases not matched to a gene: 8. CDR1 and CDR2 from the germline V gene are SGDLS and YYNGEE. The CDR3 spells CASSEAGGRDEQFF. CDR3 in DNA: TGTGCCAGCAGCGAAGCAGGGGGTAGAGATGAGCAGTTCTTC.

For the CDR3, the DNA is TGTGCCAGCAGTCCACAATGGGGCGGCGGCTACACCTTC. It encodes CASSPQWGGGYTF. V and J are TRBV28 and TRBJ1-2; D possibly corresponds to TRBD1 (5 bases). CDR3 length: 13 amino acids. The V and J ends lost 5 bases and 8 bases respectively, with 15 bases between them. Germline CDR1 reads MDHEN; CDR2 reads SYDVKM.

J is TRBJ1-1 and V is TRBV29-1; perhaps TRBD1 as D (6 bases). Per germline, CDR1 SQVTM and CDR2 ANQGSEA. This CDR3 comprises 12 residues. Trimming removed 6 bases at V and 1 base at J, with 9 bases between. As DNA, the CDR3 is TGCAGCGTCCGGGACACGAACACTGAAGCTTTCTTT. Translation: CSVRDTNTEAFF.

The chain links TRBV5-1 to TRBJ1-1; 7 nucleotides agree with TRBD1. CDR1 SGHRS and CDR2 YFSETQ come from the germline V gene. The CDR3 has 14 amino acids. With V trimmed by 1 base and J by 10 bases, 10 bases remained unmatched. In DNA, the CDR3 is TGCGCCAGCAGCTTGTCAGGGGGGTTTGACGGAGCTTTCTTT. This sequence encodes CASSLSGGFDGAFF. The variable domain in full, completed from reference TRBV5-1 and TRBJ1-1, reads KAGVTQTPRYLIKTRGQQVTLSCSPISGHRSVSWYQQTPGQGLQFLFEYFSETQRNKGNFPGRFSGRQFSNSRSEMNVSTLELGDSALYLCASSLSGGFDGAFFGQGTRLTVV.

The V call is TRBV5-1, the J call TRBJ2-3; unclear D gene. The CDR3 is made up of 16 amino acids. V gave up 0 bases and J gave up 2 bases, with 13 bases separating them. CDR1 SGHRS and CDR2 YFSETQ come from the germline V gene. The CDR3 nucleotides are TGCGCCAGCAGCTTGGTTGGCAGTTCAGTCACAGATACGCAGTATTTT. Translating gives CASSLVGSSVTDTQYF.

This sequence joins TRBV5-1 and TRBJ2-5, with 7 bases identical to TRBD1. Germline V CDR1 and CDR2: SGHRS, YFSETQ. The CDR3 is 14 amino acids. The junction had 3 bases not matched to a gene; V was cut back by 4 bases and J by 0 bases. The CDR3: CASSPTGNQETQYF. CDR3 DNA sequence: TGCGCCAGCAGCCCGACAGGGAACCAAGAGACCCAGTACTTC. Full variable domain (missing parts from reference TRBV5-1 and TRBJ2-5): KAGVTQTPRYLIKTRGQQVTLSCSPISGHRSVSWYQQTPGQGLQFLFEYFSETQRNKGNFPGRFSGRQFSNSRSEMNVSTLELGDSALYLCASSPTGNQETQYFGPGTRLLVL.

This clone was observed a few times. The chain combines TRBV30 with TRBJ2-2; weak D call: TRBD1 (6 bases). The CDR3 totals 11 residues. Between the trimmed V and J ends, which lost 5 bases and 7 bases, there was a span of 8 bases. CDR1 and CDR2 from the germline V gene are GTSNPN and SVGIG (reference sequence). The DNA for the CDR3 is TGTGCCTGGGGACAGATCGGGGAGCTGTTTTTT. Translation gives CAWGQIGELFF.